This record looks at one TCR beta chain sequence and its context. CDR1 is SGHKS and CDR2 is YYEKEE in the germline V gene (reference sequence). CDR3 size: 13 residues. Trimming removed 2 bases at V and 3 bases at J, with 8 bases between. TCRdb independently ran MiXCR on the RT-PCR reads; one entry per CDR3 protein. This table has approximately 720,000 distinct CDR3 sequences, 14% appearing once. Input material: memory CD4+ T cells from blood. The chain carries TRBV5-5 and TRBJ1-1, with D unresolved. This TCR came from a female donor in good health, serving as a healthy control. CDR3 sequence reads: CASSLPPYTEAFF. For the CDR3, the DNA is TGTGCCAGCAGCTTACCCCCTTACACTGAAGCTTTCTTT.